The rows below give T cell receptor beta chains drawn from one sample of a study of T cells in Graves' hyperthyroidism and ophthalmopathy. TCRdb reprocessed the multiplex PCR reads via MiXCR and lists one record per CDR3 protein. Of around 490,000 distinct CDR3 sequences listed, about 20% are singletons. The sequencing input was blood. The receptors were gathered from a man aged 35 to 55 with Graves' ophthalmopathy. The CDR3 runs from the conserved cysteine through the conserved F or W. A D gene is named only where the DNA matches it firmly. Clone size appears in some rows only: once, few, many, or a class for an expanded clone.

CDR3nt: TGCAGCGGGGGGGAACACTCCTACAATGGGCAGTTCTTC
CDR3aa: CSGGEHSYNGQFF
j_gene: TRBJ2-1
d_gene: TRBD2
abundance: .
v_gene: TRBV20-1

CDR3nt: TGCAGTGCTAGAAACCCGGGACCAGGCTACACCTTC
CDR3aa: CSARNPGPGYTF
j_gene: TRBJ1-2
d_gene: .
abundance: .
v_gene: TRBV20-1

CDR3nt: TGCGCCAGCAGCCAACTCCTCGGGGAGCTGTTTTTT
CDR3aa: CASSQLLGELFF
j_gene: TRBJ2-2
d_gene: .
abundance: .
v_gene: TRBV4-1

CDR3nt: TGCGCCAGCAGCTTCGCGGGACAGACCGGGGAGCTGTTTTTT
CDR3aa: CASSFAGQTGELFF
j_gene: TRBJ2-2
d_gene: .
abundance: .
v_gene: TRBV5-1

CDR3nt: TGTGCCAGCAGCTCGCCCGGGAGACCCATGCAGTTCTTC
CDR3aa: CASSSPGRPMQFF
j_gene: TRBJ2-1
d_gene: .
abundance: many
v_gene: TRBV11-2

CDR3nt: TGCAGTGCTATTGCGGGGGGAACATACAATGAGCAGTTCTTC
CDR3aa: CSAIAGGTYNEQFF
j_gene: TRBJ2-1
d_gene: TRBD2
abundance: few
v_gene: TRBV20-1

CDR3nt: TGTGCCTGGAGTGTAGGGGGCGACTATGGCTACACCTTC
CDR3aa: CAWSVGGDYGYTF
j_gene: TRBJ1-2
d_gene: TRBD1
abundance: many
v_gene: TRBV30

CDR3nt: TGTGCCAGCAGTTTAGCAGCTTTCTCTGGGGCCAACGTCCTGACTTTC
CDR3aa: CASSLAAFSGANVLTF
j_gene: TRBJ2-6
d_gene: .
abundance: few
v_gene: TRBV28

CDR3nt: TGTGCCAGCAGTTTACGCCTTTTAGGGGGACTAGCGGGGGGGCGGAAGACAGATACGCAGTATTTT
CDR3aa: CASSLRLLGGLAGGRKTDTQYF
j_gene: TRBJ2-3
d_gene: TRBD2
abundance: many
v_gene: TRBV12-3/TRBV12-4

CDR3nt: TGTGCCAGCAGCCCACTACAGAGCTCCTACAATGAGCAGTTCTTC
CDR3aa: CASSPLQSSYNEQFF
j_gene: TRBJ2-1
d_gene: .
abundance: .
v_gene: TRBV5-4

CDR3nt: TGTGCCTGGAACGGGCAGGGGATCACAGATACGCAGTATTTT
CDR3aa: CAWNGQGITDTQYF
j_gene: TRBJ2-3
d_gene: .
abundance: .
v_gene: TRBV30

CDR3nt: TGTGCCAGCAGTCACCTAGAGACCCAGTACTTC
CDR3aa: CASSHLETQYF
j_gene: TRBJ2-5
d_gene: .
abundance: .
v_gene: TRBV6-2/TRBV6-3

CDR3nt: TGCAGTGCTAGAGATGTTAGGGAATGGGGCTACACCTTC
CDR3aa: CSARDVREWGYTF
j_gene: TRBJ1-2
d_gene: .
abundance: few
v_gene: TRBV20-1

CDR3nt: TGTGCCAGCAGTGGTGCGGGAGGGACTGGAAACACCATATATTTT
CDR3aa: CASSGAGGTGNTIYF
j_gene: TRBJ1-3
d_gene: .
abundance: few
v_gene: TRBV9

CDR3nt: TGCAGTGCTAGAGGTAGCGGGGGCCACGGGGAGACCCAGTACTTC
CDR3aa: CSARGSGGHGETQYF
j_gene: TRBJ2-5
d_gene: TRBD2
abundance: .
v_gene: TRBV20-1

CDR3nt: TGTGCCAGCTCACTAACCCCGGGACAGGGGAAGTATGGCTACACCTTC
CDR3aa: CASSLTPGQGKYGYTF
j_gene: TRBJ1-2
d_gene: TRBD1
abundance: .
v_gene: TRBV18

CDR3nt: TGTGCCAGTAGTAGACTAGAGGCCGAGACCCAGTACTTC
CDR3aa: CASSRLEAETQYF
j_gene: TRBJ2-5
d_gene: .
abundance: .
v_gene: TRBV19

CDR3nt: TGTGCCAGCATCCCGGGGGGATTTACAGAGACCCAGTACTTC
CDR3aa: CASIPGGFTETQYF
j_gene: TRBJ2-5
d_gene: TRBD2
abundance: many
v_gene: TRBV11-2

CDR3nt: TGTGCCAGCAGCGGACTAGCGGGAGGTTCCTACGAGCAGTACTTC
CDR3aa: CASSGLAGGSYEQYF
j_gene: TRBJ2-7
d_gene: TRBD2
abundance: many
v_gene: TRBV11-2

CDR3nt: TGCGCCAGCAGCCAAGGGGGCAATGAAGCTTTCTTT
CDR3aa: CASSQGGNEAFF
j_gene: TRBJ1-1
d_gene: .
abundance: .
v_gene: TRBV4-1

CDR3nt: TGTGCCACCAGCAGGGTGATAGATGAAAAACTGTTTTTT
CDR3aa: CATSRVIDEKLFF
j_gene: TRBJ1-4
d_gene: .
abundance: .
v_gene: TRBV6-1

CDR3nt: TGTGCCGGCAGCCATGGGGGGGGGACTGAAGCTTTCTTT
CDR3aa: CAGSHGGGTEAFF
j_gene: TRBJ1-1
d_gene: .
abundance: .
v_gene: TRBV7-2

CDR3nt: TGTGCCAGCAGTTTCGCAGGGAACACTGAAGCTTTCTTT
CDR3aa: CASSFAGNTEAFF
j_gene: TRBJ1-1
d_gene: .
abundance: many
v_gene: TRBV12-3/TRBV12-4

CDR3nt: TGTGCCAGCTCACCAGCGACTAGCGGCACAGATACGCAGTATTTT
CDR3aa: CASSPATSGTDTQYF
j_gene: TRBJ2-3
d_gene: TRBD2
abundance: many
v_gene: TRBV18

CDR3nt: TGCAGTGCTAGCGGGAGGCAGGACAATGAGCAGTTCTTC
CDR3aa: CSASGRQDNEQFF
j_gene: TRBJ2-1
d_gene: TRBD2
abundance: few
v_gene: TRBV20-1

CDR3nt: TGTGCCAGCATCCGGGGTAGGAACACTGAAGCTTTCTTT
CDR3aa: CASIRGRNTEAFF
j_gene: TRBJ1-1
d_gene: .
abundance: .
v_gene: TRBV7-8

CDR3nt: TGTGCCAGCAGCTTGGTGGTGTGGGCAGGGAACACTGAAGCTTTCTTT
CDR3aa: CASSLVVWAGNTEAFF
j_gene: TRBJ1-1
d_gene: .
abundance: .
v_gene: TRBV5-6

CDR3nt: TGTGCCAGCAGTTTTTCGGACAGAGAGCAGTTCTTC
CDR3aa: CASSFSDREQFF
j_gene: TRBJ2-1
d_gene: .
abundance: few
v_gene: TRBV27

CDR3nt: TGCAGCGTTGAGCTAACCTATAATGAGCAGTTCTTC
CDR3aa: CSVELTYNEQFF
j_gene: TRBJ2-1
d_gene: .
abundance: .
v_gene: TRBV29-1

CDR3nt: TGCGCCAGCAGCCCGGAGACTAGCGGGAGGAAGTATGAGCAGTTCTTC
CDR3aa: CASSPETSGRKYEQFF
j_gene: TRBJ2-1
d_gene: TRBD2
abundance: .
v_gene: TRBV5-1

CDR3nt: TGTGCCAGTAGTATTCCGGGCGGGGGGGACCGAGAGCAGTTCTTC
CDR3aa: CASSIPGGGDREQFF
j_gene: TRBJ2-1
d_gene: TRBD2
abundance: .
v_gene: TRBV19

CDR3nt: TGTGCCTCGCAAGGCCGAGGGATCTCCTACGAGCAGTACTTC
CDR3aa: CASQGRGISYEQYF
j_gene: TRBJ2-7
d_gene: .
abundance: few
v_gene: TRBV10-3

CDR3nt: TGTGCCAGCAGTCCTACGACCCTAATGAACACTGAAGCTTTCTTT
CDR3aa: CASSPTTLMNTEAFF
j_gene: TRBJ1-1
d_gene: .
abundance: many
v_gene: TRBV28

CDR3nt: TGTGCCAGCACCCTAGACGGGCGGGAGTGGCACAATGAGCAGTTCTTC
CDR3aa: CASTLDGREWHNEQFF
j_gene: TRBJ2-1
d_gene: TRBD2
abundance: few
v_gene: TRBV7-6

CDR3nt: TGCGCCAGCAGCCAAGACGGACAGCTAAATTCACCCCTCCACTTT
CDR3aa: CASSQDGQLNSPLHF
j_gene: TRBJ1-6
d_gene: .
abundance: few
v_gene: TRBV4-1

CDR3nt: TGTGCCACCAGTGATGCGGCTAAGGAGACCCAGTACTTC
CDR3aa: CATSDAAKETQYF
j_gene: TRBJ2-5
d_gene: .
abundance: .
v_gene: TRBV24-1

CDR3nt: TGTGCCACAGTCGATCCAAGTCAAGGGGCGGGAAACCAGTACTTC
CDR3aa: CATVDPSQGAGNQYF
j_gene: TRBJ2-5
d_gene: .
abundance: .
v_gene: TRBV15

CDR3nt: TGTGCCAGCAGCCCTCGGAGGGGCAAAGAGACAGATACGCAGTATTTT
CDR3aa: CASSPRRGKETDTQYF
j_gene: TRBJ2-3
d_gene: .
abundance: many
v_gene: TRBV7-6

CDR3nt: TGTGCCAGCAGTTTAGTTAGGGGTCCCTATGGCTACACCTTC
CDR3aa: CASSLVRGPYGYTF
j_gene: TRBJ1-2
d_gene: .
abundance: many
v_gene: TRBV12-3/TRBV12-4